The 16 T cell receptor beta chains below all came from one sample that was sequenced in a study of CD8 T cells in ankylosing spondylitis. The antigens for these receptors are not known. Study findings and constraints: For ankylosing spondylitis blood, a TCR beta motif of about eight highly homologous variants appeared characteristic.

One entry per CDR3 protein, called by TCRdb with MiXCR from the 5' RACE reads. The repertoire holds around 430,000 distinct CDR3 sequences, with about 15% as singletons. What was sequenced was blood, either unsorted or a sorted T cell fraction (not recorded which). The receptors come from a male donor with ankylosing spondylitis.

In its sample, this clonotype was seen a few times. This rearrangement joins TRBV5-1 to TRBJ1-1, with 7 bases identical to TRBD1. This CDR3 is 13 amino acids long. CDR1 is SGHRS and CDR2 is YFSETQ in the germline V gene. V was pared by 3 bases and J by 5 bases, with 4 bases of the junction left unmatched. CDR3 in amino acids: CASSSQGMTEAFF. CDR3 coding DNA: TGCGCCAGCAGCTCACAGGGGATGACTGAAGCTTTCTTT.

This clonotype was picked up many times. The CDR3 DNA reads as TGTGCCAGCAGGAGATCTGGGGCCAACGTCCTGACTTTC. It yields the protein CASRRSGANVLTF. This chain uses TRBV12-3 or TRBV12-4 with TRBJ2-6, with D hard to call. The germline V and J ends were trimmed by 6 bases and 1 base, with 4 bases remaining between them. The CDR3 runs 13 residues.

This clonotype turned up a few times. The chain recombines TRBV7-8 with TRBJ1-1, with D perhaps TRBD1 (6 bases). The CDR3 runs 14 residues. V lost 6 bases and J 3 bases, leaving 14 bases between the germline ends. Germline CDR1 SGHVS, CDR2 FQNEAQ. The CDR3 reads CASSQQGGHTEAFF. The CDR3 coding sequence is TGTGCCAGCAGTCAACAAGGGGGACACACTGAAGCTTTCTTT.

This clonotype appeared a few times. The chain uses TRBV24-1 and TRBJ1-5; 7 nucleotides match TRBD1. Germline V gene data show CDR1 as KGHDR and CDR2 as SFDVKD. Trimming cost V 5 bases and J 1 base; bases outside gene matches: 4. The CDR3 runs 15 residues. CDR3 loop: CATSAGTESNQPQHF. The CDR3 DNA reads as TGTGCCACCAGTGCCGGGACAGAGAGCAATCAGCCCCAGCATTTT.

This clonotype has at least ten counts. The chain recombines TRBV5-1 with TRBJ2-3; a possible D gene is TRBD1 (5 bases). Looked up from germline, CDR1 is SGHRS and CDR2 is YFSETQ. The V end lost 4 bases, the J end lost 3 bases, and 24 bases lay between the germline ends. The CDR3 has 18 amino acids. CDR3 region: CASSPTTNAGLGTDTQYF. In DNA form, the CDR3 reads TGCGCCAGCAGCCCTACCACCAATGCAGGGTTGGGAACAGATACGCAGTATTTT. The whole variable domain, remainder taken from reference TRBV5-1 and TRBJ2-3, is KAGVTQTPRYLIKTRGQQVTLSCSPISGHRSVSWYQQTPGQGLQFLFEYFSETQRNKGNFPGRFSGRQFSNSRSEMNVSTLELGDSALYLCASSPTTNAGLGTDTQYFGPGTRLTVL.

The V call is TRBV3-1, the J call TRBJ2-1, with 9 bases aligning to TRBD2. The germline gives CDR1 LGHDT, CDR2 YNNKEL (reference sequence). Unmatched junction bases numbered 4, after V lost 3 bases and J lost 10 bases. The CDR3 is made up of 13 amino acids. The CDR3 is CASSHLAGQEQFF. The CDR3, as DNA: TGTGCCAGCAGCCATCTAGCGGGACAAGAGCAGTTCTTC.

The J gene is TRBJ2-1, the V gene TRBV7-2; TRBD1 agrees at 11 bases. The germline CDR1 and CDR2 sequences are SGHTA and FQGNSA. The CDR3 extends over 16 amino acids. Unmatched junction bases numbered 7, after V lost 2 bases and J lost 7 bases. The CDR3 sequence: CASSLLGQGAVNEQFF. CDR3 sequence (DNA): TGTGCCAGCAGCTTACTAGGACAGGGGGCTGTAAATGAGCAGTTCTTC.

This chain joins TRBV5-1 and TRBJ1-1; D is uncertain. This CDR3 has 14 amino acids. CDR1 is SGHRS and CDR2 is YFSETQ in the germline V gene. V was clipped by 4 bases and J by 1 base, with 11 bases between them. CDR3 loop: CASSKDGSNTEAFF. In nucleotides, the CDR3 is TGCGCCAGCAGCAAGGATGGCTCGAACACTGAAGCTTTCTTT.

This clonotype was observed many times. This chain links TRBV7-2 with TRBJ2-7; 13 nucleotides line up with TRBD2. The CDR3 loop spans 16 amino acids. The ends lost 5 bases at V and 6 bases at J; junction bases unmatched: 10. The germline CDR1 and CDR2 sequences are SGHTA and FQGNSA. CDR3 sequence reads: CASSPGLAGVGVEQYF. The CDR3, as DNA: TGTGCCAGCAGCCCCGGACTAGCGGGAGTGGGCGTCGAGCAGTACTTC. The full variable domain, with the rest looked up from reference TRBV7-2 and TRBJ2-7, is GAGVSQSPSNKVTEKGKDVELRCDPISGHTALYWYRQSLGQGLEFLIYFQGNSAPDKSGLPSDRFSAERTGGSVSTLTIQRTQQEDSAVYLCASSPGLAGVGVEQYFGPGTRLTVT.

This clonotype occurred a few times. This sequence joins TRBV10-2 and TRBJ1-2, with 7 bases lining up with TRBD1. J gave up 3 bases and V 7 bases, and 5 bases lay outside the gene matches. This CDR3 region has 13 residues. Germline CDR1 and CDR2: WSHSY and SAAADI. The CDR3 DNA is TGCGCCAGCACGGCAACAGGGGACTATGGCTACACCTTC. This translates into CASTATGDYGYTF.

This clonotype was seen only a few times. The rearrangement joins TRBV6-1 to TRBJ2-3; D is perhaps TRBD1 or TRBD2 (5 bases each). The germline gives CDR1 MNHNS, CDR2 SASEGT. This CDR3 has 14 residues. V was cut by 4 bases and J by 0 bases, with 8 bases left in between. CDR3 sequence: CASSGWDSTDTQYF. As DNA, the CDR3 is TGTGCCAGCAGTGGCTGGGACAGCACAGATACGCAGTATTTT.

This clonotype was seen a few times. This sequence joins TRBV20-1 and TRBJ2-3; the D is unclear. The CDR3 loop spans 15 amino acids. Germline lookup yields CDR1 DFQATT and CDR2 SNEGSKA (reference sequence). Trimming shortened V by 1 base and J by 2 bases, and 13 bases separated the two germline ends. The CDR3 DNA reads TGCAGTGCTAGAGGGTGGGGTAGTGACACAGATACGCAGTATTTT. Translation gives CSARGWGSDTDTQYF.

This clonotype was seen more than once but under ten times. V usage is TRBV5-6 and J usage is TRBJ2-3; 16 bases are a match to TRBD2. Germline assignment: CDR1 SGHDT and CDR2 YYEEEE. V was clipped by 4 bases and J by 3 bases; unmatched bases: 5. CDR3 length: 17 residues. CDR3 nucleotides: TGTGCCAGCAGCCATGGGACTAGCGGGAGGGATACAGATACGCAGTATTTT. This codes for CASSHGTSGRDTDTQYF.

This chain links TRBV6-2 or TRBV6-3 with TRBJ2-7; 9 positions match TRBD2. J lost 3 bases, V lost 3 bases, and 3 bases had no gene match. CDR1 is MNHEY, CDR2 SVGEGT, per germline. This CDR3 is built from 14 residues. The CDR3 DNA follows: TGTGCCAGCAGTTATGCGGGGGGGCGCTACGAGCAGTACTTC. The encoded protein is CASSYAGGRYEQYF.

Here the CDR3 reads CASSPPGGKETQYF. The CDR3 DNA follows: TGTGCCAGCTCACCTCCTGGAGGGAAAGAGACCCAGTACTTC. This chain links TRBV18 with TRBJ2-5, with D perhaps TRBD2 (6 bases). Looked up from germline, CDR1 is KGHSH and CDR2 is LQKENI. Between the trimmed V and J ends, which lost 3 bases and 3 bases, there was a span of 11 bases. The CDR3 runs to 14 residues.

This clonotype was picked up a small number of times. The chain links TRBV20-1 to TRBJ1-5; 11 nucleotides match TRBD1. Germline lookup yields CDR1 DFQATT and CDR2 SNEGSKA (reference sequence). The trim removed 3 bases at V and 6 bases at J, leaving 10 bases unmatched. This CDR3 is built from 16 residues. Here the CDR3 DNA reads TGCAGTGCTAGTCCTCGGGACAGGGGGACGTCTCAGCCCCAGCATTTT. Translated: CSASPRDRGTSQPQHF.